The 21 T cell receptor beta chains below all came from one sample that was sequenced in a study of cytomegalovirus exposure and HLA in healthy donors. TCRdb's table, derived via immunoSEQ multiplex PCR, lists solely in-frame clones and lacks some. The sample has 20,000 to 25,000 clones; roughly 97% are singletons. The sequenced sample consisted of PBMCs. The source is a young man in good health and CMV-seropositive.

CDR3 in amino acids: CASSPVTYEQYF. As DNA, the CDR3 is TGTGCCAGCTCACCAGTCACCTACGAGCAGTACTTC. The chain employs TRBV18 and TRBJ2-7; D remains unclear. The CDR3 length is 12 residues. Between the trimmed V and J ends, which lost 2 bases and 2 bases, there was a span of 4 bases. CDR1 is KGHSH, CDR2 LQKENI, per germline.

The chain carries TRBV9 and TRBJ2-3, with 7 bases aligning to TRBD2. CDR1 is SGDLS and CDR2 is YYNGEE in the germline V gene. This CDR3 has 15 amino acids. Trimming cost V 0 bases and J 3 bases; bases outside gene matches: 4. This CDR3 is CASSVGSGITDTQYF. CDR3 DNA sequence: TGTGCCAGCAGCGTAGGGAGCGGGATAACAGATACGCAGTATTTT.

The chain is built from TRBV6-1 and TRBJ2-3; 12 bases match TRBD2. The V gene's germline CDR1 is MNHNS and CDR2 SASEGT. Unmatched junction bases numbered 7, after V lost 3 bases and J lost 6 bases. The CDR3 sequence is 16 residues long. The DNA for the CDR3 is TGTGCCAGCAGTGATGGACTAGCGGGGTCCCGTGATACGCAGTATTTT. Its protein product is CASSDGLAGSRDTQYF.

The chain combines TRBV14 with TRBJ2-7; no clear D. The CDR3 contains 15 residues. Deletions cut 1 base from V and 4 bases from J, with 14 bases between. CDR1 SGHDN and CDR2 FVKESK come from the germline V gene. The CDR3 region is CASSQGIWPEYEQYF. DNA for the CDR3: TGTGCCAGCAGCCAAGGAATTTGGCCAGAATACGAGCAGTACTTC.

The DNA for the CDR3 is TGTGCCAGCAGTTCTCCAGGACAGGGAATGATTGGCTACACCTTC. The encoded protein is CASSSPGQGMIGYTF. The chain couples TRBV27 to TRBJ1-2; TRBD1 matches 8 bases. Germline V gene data show CDR1 as MNHEY and CDR2 as SMNVEV (reference sequence). The CDR3 length is 15 residues. J was trimmed by 7 bases and V by 4 bases; bases with no gene match: 11.

The chain couples TRBV7-2 to TRBJ2-5; 8 positions match TRBD2. This CDR3 has 16 residues. Unmatched junction bases numbered 8, after V lost 3 bases and J lost 2 bases. Germline V gives CDR1 SGHTA, CDR2 FQGNSA. In nucleotides, the CDR3 is TGTGCCAGCAGCTTGAGCAGCGGGAGAGGTCAAGAGACCCAGTACTTC. It specifies CASSLSSGRGQETQYF. The full variable domain, rest sourced from reference TRBV7-2 and TRBJ2-5, is GAGVSQSPSNKVTEKGKDVELRCDPISGHTALYWYRQSLGQGLEFLIYFQGNSAPDKSGLPSDRFSAERTGGSVSTLTIQRTQQEDSAVYLCASSLSSGRGQETQYFGPGTRLLVL.

The V gene is TRBV6-5, the J gene TRBJ2-1; D call uncertain. The CDR3 sequence is 14 residues long. CDR1 is MNHEY, CDR2 SVGAGI, per germline. The V end lost 6 bases, the J end lost 4 bases, and 13 bases lay between the germline ends. For the CDR3, the DNA is TGTGCCAGCAGACCTAGACTGGATTACAATGAGCAGTTCTTC. Protein: CASRPRLDYNEQFF.

The rearrangement links TRBV28 to TRBJ1-3, with TRBD1 as a possible D gene (6 bases). The length of the CDR3 is 15 residues. The germline V gene encodes CDR1 MDHEN and CDR2 SYDVKM. V dropped 7 bases and J dropped 0 bases, with 13 bases sitting between them. This CDR3 is CASNVQGFSGNTIYF. CDR3 nucleotides: TGTGCCAGCAACGTACAGGGTTTCTCTGGAAACACCATATATTTT.

The V gene is TRBV5-4, the J gene TRBJ1-1, with 10 nucleotides matching TRBD1. Germline values: CDR1 SGHNT, CDR2 YYREEE (reference sequence). The CDR3 has 15 residues. With 4 bases clipped from V and 3 bases from J, the junction kept 6 bases outside the gene matches. The CDR3: CASSPRQGADTEAFF. As DNA, the CDR3 is TGTGCCAGCAGCCCCAGACAGGGGGCGGACACTGAAGCTTTCTTT.

The chain uses TRBV7-2 and TRBJ2-7; perhaps TRBD2 as D (5 bases). There are 13 residues in the CDR3. Germline CDR1 SGHTA, CDR2 FQGNSA. V was pared by 3 bases and J by 2 bases, with 8 bases between. In nucleotides, the CDR3 is TGTGCCAGCAGCTTCGGGGTCACCTACGAGCAGTACTTC. Encoded protein: CASSFGVTYEQYF.

The table lists this clone with a count of one. CDR3 in amino acids: CASSLGQGRGYTF. CDR3 nucleotides: TGTGCCAGCAGTTTAGGACAGGGGCGGGGCTACACCTTC. The V gene is TRBV6-6, the J gene TRBJ1-2, with 9 bases aligning to TRBD1. V was clipped by 4 bases and J by 8 bases; unmatched bases: 5. The germline V gene encodes CDR1 MNHNY and CDR2 SVGAGI (reference sequence). The CDR3 covers 13 residues.

The rearrangement links TRBV10-3 to TRBJ2-7; TRBD2 agrees at 7 bases. The junction had 6 bases not matched to a gene; V was cut back by 1 base and J by 0 bases. CDR3 length: 16 amino acids. CDR1 and CDR2 from the germline V gene are ENHRY and SYGVKD. CDR3 in amino acids: CAISEWEGTISYEQYF. The DNA for the CDR3 is TGTGCCATCAGTGAGTGGGAAGGGACTATCTCCTACGAGCAGTACTTC.

The rearrangement uses TRBV4-3 and TRBJ1-2; the D gene is possibly TRBD1 (5 bases). Trimming took off 0 bases at V and 8 bases at J, with 10 bases between the two ends. CDR3 length equals 13 residues. Germline V gene sequence: CDR1 LGHNA, CDR2 YSLEER. CDR3 sequence (DNA): TGCGCCAGCAGCCAAGATCGGGGACTAGGCTACACCTTC. Translation gives CASSQDRGLGYTF.

V is TRBV2 and J is TRBJ2-5; D perhaps matches TRBD2 (6 bases). This CDR3 is built from 16 residues. V lost 10 bases, J lost 4 bases, and 25 bases lay in between. Germline CDR1 and CDR2: SNHLY and FYNNEI. CDR3 DNA sequence: TGTGCCATCGGAAAGGAGGGGACCCGGGTCGTAGAGACCCAGTACTTC. Amino acids: CAIGKEGTRVVETQYF.

In its sample, this clone was seen once. The chain combines TRBV10-2 with TRBJ1-1, with D uncertain. The CDR3 has 14 amino acids. In germline, CDR1 is WSHSY, CDR2 SAAADI. Trimming stripped 1 base from V and 4 bases from J, with 10 bases between. CDR3 in DNA: TGCGCCAGCAGTGAGTTCGGGGTCCGCACTGAAGCTTTCTTT. Protein sequence: CASSEFGVRTEAFF.

V is TRBV2 and J is TRBJ2-7; 12 bases map to TRBD2. This CDR3 comprises 14 residues. Germline V gene lookup returns CDR1 SNHLY and CDR2 FYNNEI. V was pared by 7 bases and J by 3 bases, with 4 bases of the junction left unmatched. The CDR3 here is CASIRLAGVYEQYF. Here the CDR3 DNA reads TGTGCCAGCATCAGACTAGCGGGAGTCTACGAGCAGTACTTC.

This clone is a singleton in its sample. One junction end disagrees with the germline gene, perhaps due to a read error. The chain employs TRBV7-7 and TRBJ2-7, with D perhaps TRBD2 (5 bases). The germline gives CDR1 SSHAT, CDR2 FNYEAQ (reference sequence). The CDR3 runs 11 residues. The CDR3 nucleotides are TGTGCTAGCAGCCACAATCCTCCGGGATCCTTC. It specifies CASSHNPPGSF. The full variable domain, with the rest looked up from reference TRBV7-7 and TRBJ2-7, is GAGVSQSPRYKVTKRGQDVTLRCDPISSHATLYWYQQALGQGPEFLTYFNYEAQPDKSGLPSDRFSAERPEGSISTLTIQRTEQRDSAMYRCASSHNPPGSFGPGTRLTVT.

This chain connects TRBV30 to TRBJ2-3, with 14 bases aligning to TRBD2. V trimming: 1 base; J trimming: 4 bases; junction bases outside the gene matches: 7. The CDR3 is 17 residues long. Germline loops: CDR1 GTSNPN, CDR2 SVGIG (reference sequence). CDR3 loop: CAWSASRTSGRSDTQYF. The CDR3 region has the DNA TGTGCCTGGAGTGCCTCGAGGACTAGCGGGAGGTCAGATACGCAGTATTTT.

The V gene is TRBV25-1, the J gene TRBJ2-3; 12 nucleotides match TRBD2. The V and J ends lost 8 bases and 4 bases, in that order; junction bases with no gene match: 4. CDR1 MGHDK and CDR2 SYGVNS come from the germline V gene. The CDR3 totals 14 residues. Here the CDR3 DNA reads TGTGCCAGCCGACTAGCGGGAGTCTCAGATACGCAGTATTTT. Encoded protein: CASRLAGVSDTQYF.

The chain uses TRBV27 and TRBJ1-2; 7 bases agree with TRBD1. CDR1 is MNHEY and CDR2 is SMNVEV in the germline V gene (reference sequence). CDR3 length equals 14 residues. After removal of 3 bases from V and 8 bases from J, the junction contained 9 bases not matched to a gene. The CDR3 is CASSLTGRSEGYTF. DNA of the CDR3: TGTGCCAGCAGTTTGACAGGGCGGTCAGAGGGCTACACCTTC.

V is TRBV28 and J is TRBJ1-1, with D possibly matching TRBD1 (6 bases). The CDR3 runs to 14 residues. The V end lost 6 bases, the J end lost 1 base, and 12 bases lay between the germline ends. Germline loops: CDR1 MDHEN, CDR2 SYDVKM. CDR3 residues: CASSRQTGNTEAFF. In nucleotides, the CDR3 is TGTGCCAGCAGCCGGCAGACAGGGAACACTGAAGCTTTCTTT.